The sequence of this T cell receptor beta chain was determined in a study of blood T cell repertoires in COVID-19. The overall study: Sites in the United States, Italy and Spain provided acute and convalescent COVID-19 samples. Sources were T cells, B-cell-depleted T cells, or PBMCs; the material itself was cDNA or gDNA.

The assay was immunoSEQ multiplex PCR, and TCRdb's table has in-frame clones only and misses some. The sample consists of around 230,000 clones, roughly 87% of them appearing once. Per germline, CDR1 SNHLY and CDR2 FYNNEI. CDR3 size: 14 residues. Trimming removed 5 bases from V and 4 bases from J; junction bases left unmatched: 7. This rearrangement joins TRBV2 to TRBJ1-1; 7 bases line up with TRBD1. Sequencing was carried out using PBMCs or T cells enriched from blood (not recorded which). This clonotype was obtained from a man aged 18-30 years with acute COVID-19. CDR3 loop: CASSSRQGSTEAFF. CDR3 DNA: TGTGCCAGCAGTTCACGACAGGGTAGCACTGAAGCTTTCTTT.